These 19 T cell receptor beta chains were sequenced from one sample in a study of blood T cell repertoires in COVID-19. Produced via immunoSEQ multiplex PCR; TCRdb's table is partial and in-frame only. This sample has tens of thousands of clones, with roughly 91% found just once. Sequenced material: peripheral blood. All receptors derive from a human donor in a cohort sampled during active COVID-19.

The chain uses TRBV7-9 and TRBJ2-5, with a tentative D call TRBD1 (6 bases). The V gene lost 5 bases and the J gene lost 1 base, with 11 bases spanning the gap. The CDR3 length is 14 residues. Germline V gives CDR1 SEHNR, CDR2 FQNEAQ (reference sequence). The CDR3 sequence: CASSQDSSQETQYF. CDR3 DNA: TGTGCCAGCAGCCAGGACAGTTCCCAAGAGACCCAGTACTTC. Drawing the rest from reference TRBV7-9 and TRBJ2-5, the complete variable domain is DTGVSQNPRHKITKRGQNVTFRCDPISEHNRLYWYRQTLGQGPEFLTYFQNEAQLEKSRLLSDRFSAERPKGSFSTLEIQRTEQGDSAMYLCASSQDSSQETQYFGPGTRLLVL.

The rearrangement uses TRBV10-3 and TRBJ1-5, with D possibly being TRBD1 (6 bases). The CDR3 runs to 16 residues. Trimming left V 3 bases short and J 3 bases short, with 15 bases between. Germline V CDR1 and CDR2: ENHRY, SYGVKD. The CDR3 protein is CAISDQDSASNQPQHF. For the CDR3, the DNA is TGTGCCATCAGTGATCAGGACAGTGCTTCCAATCAGCCCCAGCATTTT.

The V call is TRBV11-2, the J call TRBJ2-5; possibly TRBD1 for D (6 bases). Trimming pared 7 bases from V and 0 bases from J, leaving 12 bases between. The V gene's germline CDR1 is SGHAT and CDR2 FQNNGV. The length of the CDR3 is 14 residues. CDR3 sequence (DNA): TGTGCCAGCACGGGACACCCGGACCAAGAGACCCAGTACTTC. Amino acid sequence: CASTGHPDQETQYF.

The chain combines TRBV2 with TRBJ2-7; 10 nucleotides align to TRBD2. With V trimmed by 5 bases and J by 5 bases, 3 bases remained unmatched. The CDR3 loop spans 13 amino acids. Germline CDR1 and CDR2: SNHLY and FYNNEI. The CDR3 DNA sequence: TGTGCCAGCAGTACCGGGACTAGCGACGAGCAGTACTTC. Its translation is CASSTGTSDEQYF.

The J gene is TRBJ2-3, the V gene TRBV14, with D tentatively TRBD1 (5 bases). Germline CDR1 and CDR2: SGHDN and FVKESK. The CDR3 contains 15 residues. V gave up 0 bases and J gave up 0 bases, with 7 bases separating them. The CDR3 DNA reads as TGTGCCAGCAGCCAAGAAGGGGCCAGCACAGATACGCAGTATTTT. Translation gives CASSQEGASTDTQYF.

The CDR3 DNA sequence: TGTGCCAGCAGCCAAGGGTTCGCGGGAGAGAGCAATGAGCAGTTCTTC. Translating it yields CASSQGFAGESNEQFF. J is TRBJ2-1 and V is TRBV3-1 (or the pseudogene TRBV3-2), with 7 bases that match TRBD2. The junction had 9 bases not matched to a gene; V was cut back by 1 base and J by 6 bases. This CDR3 is 16 amino acids long. The germline gives CDR1 LGHDT, CDR2 YNNKEL (reference sequence).

The chain uses TRBV28 and TRBJ1-5; 9 positions match TRBD1. CDR3 length: 15 residues. V lost 5 bases and J lost 1; bases outside the gene matches: 3. Per the germline V gene, CDR1 is MDHEN and CDR2 is SYDVKM. The CDR3 DNA reads as TGTGCCAGCAGTCCCGGACAGGGGAGCAATCAGCCCCAGCATTTT. It is translated as CASSPGQGSNQPQHF.

The chain carries TRBV9 and TRBJ2-3, with D possibly TRBD2 on 5 matching bases. V was shortened by 1 base and J by 7 bases, with 13 bases between the two germline ends. CDR1 and CDR2 (germline): SGDLS, YYNGEE. The CDR3 is 14 residues long. DNA for the CDR3: TGTGCCAGCAGCGTAACGCGGGCCGGAAATACGCAGTATTTT. Translation gives CASSVTRAGNTQYF.

The rearrangement uses TRBV18 and TRBJ2-2, with 8 bases fitting TRBD1. Trimming removed 3 bases from V and 4 bases from J; junction bases left unmatched: 4. There are 15 residues in the CDR3. The V gene's germline CDR1 is KGHSH and CDR2 LQKENI. The CDR3 DNA follows: TGTGCCAGCTCACCGGACAGGGTGGCCACCGGGGAGCTGTTTTTT. This gives the protein CASSPDRVATGELFF.

This rearrangement joins TRBV28 to TRBJ2-5; TRBD2 is a possible D gene (5 bases). Germline lookup yields CDR1 MDHEN and CDR2 SYDVKM. The CDR3 is made up of 15 amino acids. Trimming took off 2 bases at V and 3 bases at J, with 13 bases between the two ends. The CDR3 is CASSLGNGLEETQYF. The CDR3 bases are TGTGCCAGCAGTTTAGGGAACGGACTGGAAGAGACCCAGTACTTC.

As regards this clone: Other DNA sequences in the same sample also yield this CDR3. This chain joins TRBV5-1 and TRBJ2-7; 8 bases map to TRBD1. CDR3 length: 14 amino acids. J lost 6 bases, V lost 0 bases, and 5 bases had no gene match. Germline V gives CDR1 SGHRS, CDR2 YFSETQ. The CDR3 DNA is TGCGCCAGCAGCTTGGCCGCAGGGACAGGCGAGCAGTACTTC. Its translation: CASSLAAGTGEQYF.

V gene TRBV6-5 combines with J gene TRBJ1-3, with 8 bases identical to TRBD1. Germline-derived CDR1 and CDR2 are MNHEY and SVGAGI. This CDR3 contains 14 residues. V lost 6 bases to trimming and J lost 6 bases; unmatched junction nucleotides: 7. The CDR3 DNA reads as TGTGCCAGCAGCGGACAGGGTGCAGCAAACACCATATATTTT. It encodes CASSGQGAANTIYF.

The genes are TRBV6-5 and TRBJ2-7; 9 bases agree with TRBD1. The germline gives CDR1 MNHEY, CDR2 SVGAGI. J lost 3 bases, V lost 2 bases, and 5 bases had no gene match. The CDR3 totals 15 residues. As DNA, the CDR3 is TGTGCCAGCAGTTACAGGGGGACAGGGCTCTACGAGCAGTACTTC. As protein: CASSYRGTGLYEQYF.

The chain combines TRBV6-2 or TRBV6-3 with TRBJ2-1; D not resolved. CDR3 length: 12 amino acids. CDR1 and CDR2 from the germline V gene are MNHEY and SVGEGT. The ends were cut back, 5 bases at V and 10 bases at J, with 12 bases in the middle. CDR3 sequence (DNA): TGTGCCAGCAGTACAAGCGTGGAGGAGCAGTTCTTC. Its protein product is CASSTSVEEQFF.

V gene TRBV5-1 combines with J gene TRBJ2-1; the match to TRBD2 covers 10 bases. With V trimmed by 1 base and J by 8 bases, 9 bases remained unmatched. The germline gives CDR1 SGHRS, CDR2 YFSETQ. The CDR3 covers 16 residues. CDR3 loop: CASSLSSGGLSHEQFF. CDR3 coding DNA: TGCGCCAGCAGCTTGTCTAGCGGGGGTCTTTCCCATGAGCAGTTCTTC.

On this clone itself: Other DNA sequences within the sample encode an identical CDR3. This chain uses TRBV19 with TRBJ1-5; D is perhaps TRBD1 (6 bases). Germline values: CDR1 LNHDA, CDR2 SQIVND (reference sequence). The V gene lost 5 bases and the J gene lost 6 bases, with 14 bases spanning the gap. This CDR3 contains 14 residues. The chain's CDR3 is CASSDQGLGQPQHF. The CDR3 coding sequence is TGTGCCAGTAGTGACCAGGGGCTAGGTCAGCCCCAGCATTTT.

The chain is built from TRBV5-1 and TRBJ2-5; 10 nucleotides line up with TRBD2. V trimming: 0 bases; J trimming: 7 bases; junction bases outside the gene matches: 0. The CDR3 is 13 amino acids. Germline loops: CDR1 SGHRS, CDR2 YFSETQ. CDR3 protein: CASSLVAGGTQYF. In DNA, the CDR3 is TGCGCCAGCAGCTTGGTAGCGGGGGGGACCCAGTACTTC.

The chain combines TRBV6-5 with TRBJ2-1; D not certain. The CDR3 consists of 15 residues. Germline CDR1 is MNHEY and CDR2 is SVGAGI. Trimming stripped 0 bases from V and 5 bases from J, with 11 bases between. CDR3 region: CASSYSGLPNNEQFF. In nucleotides, the CDR3 is TGTGCCAGCAGTTACTCGGGCCTACCGAACAATGAGCAGTTCTTC.

For this clone: One junction end disagrees with the germline gene, perhaps due to a read error. The chain has TRBV7-7 and TRBJ2-1; 11 positions agree with TRBD2. Germline V CDR1 and CDR2: SSHAT, FNYEAQ (reference sequence). The CDR3 sequence is 16 residues long. The CDR3 DNA reads as TGTGCTAGCAGCTCCTCCGGGACTAGCGGAGACAATGAGCAGTTCTTC. It translates to CASSSSGTSGDNEQFF.